This TCR beta chain comes out of a study of blood T cell repertoires in COVID-19. Study background: Sites across the United States, Italy and Spain contributed samples from acute and convalescent COVID-19.

In the original analysis: By means of reference gene primer amplification, nucleated cell counts were estimated. Data came from immunoSEQ multiplex PCR; TCRdb stores just in-frame clones and leaves some out. Clone size and the V and J calls come from that table; the DNA yielded D and trimming. This sample has about 250,000 clones; around nine tenths occur once, and the top ten carry under 2%. J gave up 3 bases and V 2 bases, and 5 bases lay outside the gene matches. CDR3 size: 15 residues. Germline assignment: CDR1 SGHTA and CDR2 FQGNSA. The chain employs TRBV7-2 and TRBJ2-3, with 7 positions matching TRBD1. The sample taken for sequencing was peripheral blood. The clonotype originates from a woman aged 55-70 years who had recovered from COVID-19. For the CDR3, the DNA is TGTGCCAGCAGCTTATTAGGACAGGCGACAGATACGCAGTATTTT. Translating it yields CASSLLGQATDTQYF.